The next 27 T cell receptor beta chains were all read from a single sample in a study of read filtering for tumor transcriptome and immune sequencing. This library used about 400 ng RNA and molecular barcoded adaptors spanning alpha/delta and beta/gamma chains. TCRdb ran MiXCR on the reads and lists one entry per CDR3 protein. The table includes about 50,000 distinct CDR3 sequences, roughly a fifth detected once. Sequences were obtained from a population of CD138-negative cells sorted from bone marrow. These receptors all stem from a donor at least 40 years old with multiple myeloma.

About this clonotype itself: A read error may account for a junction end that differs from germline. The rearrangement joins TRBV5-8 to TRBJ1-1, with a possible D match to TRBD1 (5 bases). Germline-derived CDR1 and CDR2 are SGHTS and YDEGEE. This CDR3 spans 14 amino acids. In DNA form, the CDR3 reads TGTGCCAGCCCGGGGAGGGGACCGGACACTGAAGCTTCCTTT. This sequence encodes CASPGRGPDTEASF.

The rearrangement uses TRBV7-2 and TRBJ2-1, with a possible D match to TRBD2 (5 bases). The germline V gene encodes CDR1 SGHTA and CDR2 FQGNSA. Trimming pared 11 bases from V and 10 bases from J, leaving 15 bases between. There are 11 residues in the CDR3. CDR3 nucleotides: TGTGCCTTCGTGACTATTTTCGAGCAGTTCTTC. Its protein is CAFVTIFEQFF.

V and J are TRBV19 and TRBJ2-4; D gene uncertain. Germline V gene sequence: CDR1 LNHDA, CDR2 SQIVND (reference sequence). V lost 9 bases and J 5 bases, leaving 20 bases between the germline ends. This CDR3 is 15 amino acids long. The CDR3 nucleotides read TGTGCCAGCTCCCAGGACGAGATCGGCGAAAACATTCAGTACTTC. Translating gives CASSQDEIGENIQYF.

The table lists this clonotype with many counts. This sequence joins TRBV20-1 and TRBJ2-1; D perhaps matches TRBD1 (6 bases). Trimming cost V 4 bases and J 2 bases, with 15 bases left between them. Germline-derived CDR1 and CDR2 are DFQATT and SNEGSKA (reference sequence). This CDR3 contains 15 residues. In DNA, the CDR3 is TGCAGTGCTACCAGCGCAGCAGGGGCCTACAATGAGCAGTTCTTC. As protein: CSATSAAGAYNEQFF.

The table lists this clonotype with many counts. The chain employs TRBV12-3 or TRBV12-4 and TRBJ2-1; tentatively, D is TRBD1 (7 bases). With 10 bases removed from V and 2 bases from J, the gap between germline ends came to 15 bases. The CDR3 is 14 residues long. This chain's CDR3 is CATFQGGTYNEQFF. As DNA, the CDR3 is TGTGCCACCTTCCAGGGGGGTACCTACAATGAGCAGTTCTTC.

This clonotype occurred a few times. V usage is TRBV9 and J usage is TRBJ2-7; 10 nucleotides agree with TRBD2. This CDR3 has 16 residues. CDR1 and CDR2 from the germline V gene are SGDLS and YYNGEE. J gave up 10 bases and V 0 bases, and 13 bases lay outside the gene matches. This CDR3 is CASSVEGRASGSPQYF. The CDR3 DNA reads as TGTGCCAGCAGCGTAGAGGGCCGGGCTAGCGGGAGCCCCCAGTACTTC.

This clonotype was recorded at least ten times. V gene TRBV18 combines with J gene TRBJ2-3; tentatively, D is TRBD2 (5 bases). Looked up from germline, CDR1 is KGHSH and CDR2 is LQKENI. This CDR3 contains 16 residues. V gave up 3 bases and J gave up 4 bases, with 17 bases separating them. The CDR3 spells CASSPARAAGADTQYF. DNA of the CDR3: TGTGCCAGCTCACCGGCCCGGGCCGCCGGGGCAGATACGCAGTATTTT.

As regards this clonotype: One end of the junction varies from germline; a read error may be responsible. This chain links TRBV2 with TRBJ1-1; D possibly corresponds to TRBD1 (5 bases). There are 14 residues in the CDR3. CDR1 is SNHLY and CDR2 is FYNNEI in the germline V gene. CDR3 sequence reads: CASTERAGYTEAFF. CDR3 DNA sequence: TGTGCCAGCACTGAAAGGGCAGGGTACACTGAAGCTTTCTTT.

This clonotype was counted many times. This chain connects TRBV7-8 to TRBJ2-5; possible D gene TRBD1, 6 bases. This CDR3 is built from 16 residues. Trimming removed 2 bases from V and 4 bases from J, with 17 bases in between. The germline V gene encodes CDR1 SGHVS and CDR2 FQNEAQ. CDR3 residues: CASSLTGTTNRETQYF. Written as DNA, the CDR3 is TGTGCCAGCAGCTTAACCGGGACAACGAATCGAGAGACCCAGTACTTC.

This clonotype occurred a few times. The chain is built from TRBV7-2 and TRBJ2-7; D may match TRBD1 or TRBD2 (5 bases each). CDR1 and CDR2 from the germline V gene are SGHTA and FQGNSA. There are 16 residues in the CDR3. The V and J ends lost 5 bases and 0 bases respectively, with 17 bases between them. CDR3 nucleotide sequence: TGTGCCAGCAGCCGTAGGACCGGGACCTTCTCCTACGAGCAGTACTTC. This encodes CASSRRTGTFSYEQYF.

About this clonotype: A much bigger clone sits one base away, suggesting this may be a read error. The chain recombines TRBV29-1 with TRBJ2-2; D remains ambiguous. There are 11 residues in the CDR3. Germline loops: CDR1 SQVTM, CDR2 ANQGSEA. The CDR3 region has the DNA TGCGGCGTTGAACGGGCCGGGGAGCTGTTTTTT. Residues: CGVERAGELFF.

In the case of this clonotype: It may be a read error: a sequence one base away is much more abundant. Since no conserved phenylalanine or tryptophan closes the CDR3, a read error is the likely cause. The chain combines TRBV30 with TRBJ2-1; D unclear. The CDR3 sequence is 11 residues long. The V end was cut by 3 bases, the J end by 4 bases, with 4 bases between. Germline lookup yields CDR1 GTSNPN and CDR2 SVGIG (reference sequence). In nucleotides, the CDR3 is TGTGCCTGGAGGCAGTACAATGAGCAGTTCTAC. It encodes CAWRQYNEQFY.

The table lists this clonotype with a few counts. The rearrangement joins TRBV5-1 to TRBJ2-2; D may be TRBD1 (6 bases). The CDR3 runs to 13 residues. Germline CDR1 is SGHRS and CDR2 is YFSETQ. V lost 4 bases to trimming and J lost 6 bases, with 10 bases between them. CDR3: CASSIGTPGELFF. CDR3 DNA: TGCGCCAGCAGCATCGGGACACCCGGGGAGCTGTTTTTT.

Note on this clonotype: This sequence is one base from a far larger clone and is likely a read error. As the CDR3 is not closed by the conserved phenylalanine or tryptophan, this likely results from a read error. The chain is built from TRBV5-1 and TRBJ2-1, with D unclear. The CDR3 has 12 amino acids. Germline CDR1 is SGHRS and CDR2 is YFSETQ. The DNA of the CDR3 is TGTGCCAGCAGCTTGTCGTGGAATGAGCAGTTCCTC. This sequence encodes CASSLSWNEQFL.

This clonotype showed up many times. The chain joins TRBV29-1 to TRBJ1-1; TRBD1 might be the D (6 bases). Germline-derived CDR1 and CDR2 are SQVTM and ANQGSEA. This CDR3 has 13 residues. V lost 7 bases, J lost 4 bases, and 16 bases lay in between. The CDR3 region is CSAGERGSTEAFF. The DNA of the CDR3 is TGCAGCGCCGGGGAGAGGGGGAGCACTGAAGCTTTCTTT.

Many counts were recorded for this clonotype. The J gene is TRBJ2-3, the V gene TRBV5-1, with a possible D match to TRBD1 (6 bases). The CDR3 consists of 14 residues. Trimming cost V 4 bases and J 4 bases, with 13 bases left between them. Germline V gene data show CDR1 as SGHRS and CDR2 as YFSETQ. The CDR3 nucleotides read TGCGCCAGCAGCCCCGGGACAATTGCAGATACGCAGTATTTT. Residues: CASSPGTIADTQYF.

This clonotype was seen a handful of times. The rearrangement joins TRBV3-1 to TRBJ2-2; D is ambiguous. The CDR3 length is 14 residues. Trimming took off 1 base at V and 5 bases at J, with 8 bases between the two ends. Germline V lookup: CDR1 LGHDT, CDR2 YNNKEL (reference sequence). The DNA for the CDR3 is TGTGCCAGCAGCCAAGGAGGCGGAACCGGGGAGCTGTTTTTT. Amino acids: CASSQGGGTGELFF.

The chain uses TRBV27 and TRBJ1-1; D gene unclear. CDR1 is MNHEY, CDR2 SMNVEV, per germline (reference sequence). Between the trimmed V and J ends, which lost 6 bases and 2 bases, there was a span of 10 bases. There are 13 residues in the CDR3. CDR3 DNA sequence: TGTGCCAGCAGGGACGGCCTAAACACTGAAGCTTTCTTT. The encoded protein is CASRDGLNTEAFF.

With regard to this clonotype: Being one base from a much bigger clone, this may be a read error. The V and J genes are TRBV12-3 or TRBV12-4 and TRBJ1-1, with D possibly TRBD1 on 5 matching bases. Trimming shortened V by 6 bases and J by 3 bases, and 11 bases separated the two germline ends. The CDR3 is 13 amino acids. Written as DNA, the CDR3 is TGTGCCAGCAGGTTGGGGGGGGACACTGAAGCTTTCTTT. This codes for CASRLGGDTEAFF.

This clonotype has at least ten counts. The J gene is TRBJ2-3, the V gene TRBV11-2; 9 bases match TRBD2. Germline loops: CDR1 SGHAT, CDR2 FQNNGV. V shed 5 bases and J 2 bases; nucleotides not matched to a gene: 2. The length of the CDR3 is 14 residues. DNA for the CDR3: TGTGCCAGCAGCCTAGCGGGACCCACAGATACGCAGTATTTT. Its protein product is CASSLAGPTDTQYF.

DNA for the CDR3: TGCGCCAGCAGCTTGGGGTTCTCTGGAAACACCATATATTTT. It is translated as CASSLGFSGNTIYF. The chain carries TRBV5-1 and TRBJ1-3, with unresolved D. Germline lookup yields CDR1 SGHRS and CDR2 YFSETQ. V lost 0 bases to trimming and J lost 0 bases, with 4 bases between them. CDR3 size: 14 residues.

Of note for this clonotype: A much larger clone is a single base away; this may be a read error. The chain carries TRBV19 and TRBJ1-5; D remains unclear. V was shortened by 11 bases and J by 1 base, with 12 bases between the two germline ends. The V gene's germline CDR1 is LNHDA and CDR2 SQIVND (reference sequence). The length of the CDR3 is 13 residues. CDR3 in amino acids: CAGSPISNQPQHF. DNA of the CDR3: TGTGCCGGTTCACCGATAAGCAATCAGCCCCAGCATTTT.

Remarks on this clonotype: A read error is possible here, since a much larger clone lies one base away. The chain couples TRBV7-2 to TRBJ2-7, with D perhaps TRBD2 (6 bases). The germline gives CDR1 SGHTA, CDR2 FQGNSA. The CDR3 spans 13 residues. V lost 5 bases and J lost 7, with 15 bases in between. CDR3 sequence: CASSGDWLREQYF. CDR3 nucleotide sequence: TGTGCCAGCAGCGGGGACTGGTTGCGGGAGCAGTACTTC.

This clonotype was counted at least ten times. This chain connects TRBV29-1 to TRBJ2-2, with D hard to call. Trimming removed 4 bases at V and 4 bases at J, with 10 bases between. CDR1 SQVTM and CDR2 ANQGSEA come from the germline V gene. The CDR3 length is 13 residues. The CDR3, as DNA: TGCAGCGTTGCTAGGTACGGCACCGGGGAGCTGTTTTTT. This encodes CSVARYGTGELFF.

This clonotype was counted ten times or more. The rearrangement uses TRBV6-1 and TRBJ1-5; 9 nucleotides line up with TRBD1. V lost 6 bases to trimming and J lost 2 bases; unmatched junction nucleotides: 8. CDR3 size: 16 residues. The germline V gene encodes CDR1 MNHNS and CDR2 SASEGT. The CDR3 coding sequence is TGTGCCAGCAGCCAGGGGACAGGGAACGGCAATCAGCCCCAGCATTTT. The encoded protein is CASSQGTGNGNQPQHF.

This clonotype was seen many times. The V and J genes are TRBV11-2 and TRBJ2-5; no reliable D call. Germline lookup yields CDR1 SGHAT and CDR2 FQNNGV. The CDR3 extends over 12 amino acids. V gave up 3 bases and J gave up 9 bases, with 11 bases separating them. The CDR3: CASSFSEEPQYF. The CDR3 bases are TGTGCCAGCAGCTTTTCAGAAGAACCCCAGTACTTC. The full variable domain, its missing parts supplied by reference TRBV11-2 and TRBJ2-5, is EAGVAQSPRYKIIEKRQSVAFWCNPISGHATLYWYQQILGQGPKLLIQFQNNGVVDDSQLPKDRFSAERLKGVDSTLKIQPAKLEDSAVYLCASSFSEEPQYFGPGTRLLVL.

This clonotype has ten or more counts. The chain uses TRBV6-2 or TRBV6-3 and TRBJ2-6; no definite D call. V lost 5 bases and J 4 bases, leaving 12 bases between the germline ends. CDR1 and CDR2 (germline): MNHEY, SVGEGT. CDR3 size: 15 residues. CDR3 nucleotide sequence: TGTGCCAGCAGTCCTACCAGGAGAGGGGCCAACGTCCTGACTTTC. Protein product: CASSPTRRGANVLTF.